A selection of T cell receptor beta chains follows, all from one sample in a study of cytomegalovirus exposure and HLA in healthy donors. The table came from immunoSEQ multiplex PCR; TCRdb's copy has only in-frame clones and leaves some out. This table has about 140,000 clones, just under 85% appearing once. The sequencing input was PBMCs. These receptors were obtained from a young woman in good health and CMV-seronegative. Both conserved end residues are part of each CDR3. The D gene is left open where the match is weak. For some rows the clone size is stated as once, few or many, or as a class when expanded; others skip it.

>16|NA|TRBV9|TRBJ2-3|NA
TGTGCCAGCAGCGTCTCCGGGTCAGCGGACACAGATACGCAGTATTTT
CASSVSGSADTDTQYF
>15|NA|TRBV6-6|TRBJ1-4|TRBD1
TGTGCCAGCAGTCTTCCAGGACAGGGGGATGAAAAACTGTTTTTT
CASSLPGQGDEKLFF
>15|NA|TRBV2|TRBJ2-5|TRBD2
TGTGCCAGCGGAGTAGTGAGCGGGGGGGCTGAGACCCAGTACTTC
CASGVVSGGAETQYF
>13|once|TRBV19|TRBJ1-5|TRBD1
TGTGCCAGCGCGACAGGGAGGAATCAGCCCCAGCATTTT
CASATGRNQPQHF
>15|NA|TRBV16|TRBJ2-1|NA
TGTGCCAGCAGCCCCGGGGTAGCGGCGGGCAATGAGCAGTTCTTC
CASSPGVAAGNEQFF
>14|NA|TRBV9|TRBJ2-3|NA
TGTGCCAGCAGCGCGCCGGGGGGCACAGATACGCAGTATTTT
CASSAPGGTDTQYF
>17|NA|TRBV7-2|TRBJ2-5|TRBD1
TGTGCCAGCAGCTTTATTTTTGTCGGACAGGGACAAGAGACCCAGTACTTC
CASSFIFVGQGQETQYF
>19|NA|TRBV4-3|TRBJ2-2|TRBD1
TGCGCCAGCAGCCAAGAACTTTTAACCGGGACAGAGAACACCGGGGAGCTGTTTTTT
CASSQELLTGTENTGELFF
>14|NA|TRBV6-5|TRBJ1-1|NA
TGTGCCAGCAGTCGACAGGTCCAAAACACTGAAGCTTTCTTT
CASSRQVQNTEAFF
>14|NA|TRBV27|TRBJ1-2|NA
TGTGCCAGCAGTTTAACAGGGCCCCTCGATGGCTACACCTTC
CASSLTGPLDGYTF
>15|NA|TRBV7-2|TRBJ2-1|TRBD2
TGTGCCAGCAGCTTACAGCGGGGTTCCTACAATGAGCAGTTCTTC
CASSLQRGSYNEQFF
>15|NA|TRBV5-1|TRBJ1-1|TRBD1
TGCGCCAGCAGCTACGTGGGACAGGGGGCCACTGAAGCTTTCTTT
CASSYVGQGATEAFF
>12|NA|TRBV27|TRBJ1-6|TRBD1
TGTGCCAGCAGTATCACAGGGGGTCCCCTCCACTTT
CASSITGGPLHF
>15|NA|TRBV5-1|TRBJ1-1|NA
TGCGCCAGCAGCTGGGGCCTTACAGAGAACACTGAAGCTTTCTTT
CASSWGLTENTEAFF
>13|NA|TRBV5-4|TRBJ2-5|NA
TGTGCCAGCAGCTACATGTACCAAGAGACCCAGTACTTC
CASSYMYQETQYF
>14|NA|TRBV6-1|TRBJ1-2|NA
TGTGCCAGCAGTGATGCCAGGGTCGGGTATGGCTACACCTTC
CASSDARVGYGYTF
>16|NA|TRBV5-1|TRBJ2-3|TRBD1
TGCGCCAGCAGCTTGGGCACACAGGGGCCCGCAGATACGCAGTATTTT
CASSLGTQGPADTQYF
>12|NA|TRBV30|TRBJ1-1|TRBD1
TGTGCCTTGGACAGGGGGAGCGCTGAAGCTTTCTTT
CALDRGSAEAFF
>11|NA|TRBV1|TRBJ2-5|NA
TGCACCAGCACAGAAGCGGGGACCCAGTACTTC
CTSTEAGTQYF
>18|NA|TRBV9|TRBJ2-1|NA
TGTGCCAGCAGCGCCGCGGTGAGCTGGGGCCAAAATTACAATGAGCAGTTCTTC
CASSAAVSWGQNYNEQFF
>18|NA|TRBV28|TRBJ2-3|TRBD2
TGTGCCAGCAGTCCCCCCACTAGCGGGGGGGCCAGGACAGATACGCAGTATTTT
CASSPPTSGGARTDTQYF
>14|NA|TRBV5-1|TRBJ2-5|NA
TGCGCCAGCAGCTTGGTTGGGGAGTCAGAGACCCAGTACTTC
CASSLVGESETQYF
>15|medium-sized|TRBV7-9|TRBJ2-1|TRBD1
TGTGCCAGCGGAATACTGGGACAGGGGATCAATGAGCAGTTCTTC
CASGILGQGINEQFF
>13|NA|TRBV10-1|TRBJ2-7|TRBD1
TGCGCCAGCACCCAGGGACAGACCTACGAGCAGTACTTC
CASTQGQTYEQYF
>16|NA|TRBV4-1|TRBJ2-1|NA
TGCGCCAGCAGCCAGAGGACAGCTGCCTCCTACAATGAGCAGTTCTTC
CASSQRTAASYNEQFF
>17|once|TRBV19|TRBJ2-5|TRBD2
TGTGCCAGTAGTTCAGGGGGACTAGCGTCTTACCAAGAGACCCAGTACTTC
CASSSGGLASYQETQYF
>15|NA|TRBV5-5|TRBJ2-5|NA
TGTGCCAGCAGCCCCGATGGCCAGCCGGGTGGGACCCAGTACTTC
CASSPDGQPGGTQYF
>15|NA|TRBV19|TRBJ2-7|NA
TGTGCCAGTGCCTGGCGGACGGACTCCTCCTACGAGCAGTACTTC
CASAWRTDSSYEQYF
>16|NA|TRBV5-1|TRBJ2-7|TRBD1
TGCGCCAGCAGCTTGGGGGACAGAATTGGATCCTACGAGCAGTACTTC
CASSLGDRIGSYEQYF
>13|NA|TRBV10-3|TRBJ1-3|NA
TGTGCCATCAGGACTAGCTCTGGAAACACCATATATTTT
CAIRTSSGNTIYF
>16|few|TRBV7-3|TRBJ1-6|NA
TGTGCCAGCAGCTTATTAGGGGGTGGTCGGAATTCACCCCTCCACTTT
CASSLLGGGRNSPLHF
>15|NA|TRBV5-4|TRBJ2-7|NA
TGTGCCAGCAGCTTGGCCAGTCCCCGAGGCTACGAGCAGTACTTC
CASSLASPRGYEQYF
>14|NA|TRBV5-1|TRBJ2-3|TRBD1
TGCGCCAGCAGCTCCGGACAGGGGTTGGGTACGCAGTATTTT
CASSSGQGLGTQYF
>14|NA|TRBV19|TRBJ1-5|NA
TGTGCCAGTAGGGACACCCCTAGCAATCAGCCCCAGCATTTT
CASRDTPSNQPQHF
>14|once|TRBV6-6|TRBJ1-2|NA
TGTGCCAGCAGTCCTCCGGGACAACTGAGGGGCTACACCTTC
CASSPPGQLRGYTF
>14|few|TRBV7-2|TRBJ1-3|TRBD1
TGTGCCAGCAGCTTAGCGGGACAGGGGAACACCATATATTTT
CASSLAGQGNTIYF
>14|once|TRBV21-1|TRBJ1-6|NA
TGTGCCAGCAACCCGGGACAGGGCAAATTACCCCTCCACTTT
CASNPGQGKLPLHF
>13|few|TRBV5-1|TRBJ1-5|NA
TGCGCCAGCAGCTTGGTGGGGAGTCAGCCCCAGCATTTT
CASSLVGSQPQHF
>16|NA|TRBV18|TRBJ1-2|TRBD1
TGTGCCAGCTCACCATTGGGACAGCAAGAAGGGACCGGCTACACCTTC
CASSPLGQQEGTGYTF
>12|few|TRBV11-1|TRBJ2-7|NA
TGTGCCAGCAACCGGAGATCCTACGAGCAGTACTTC
CASNRRSYEQYF
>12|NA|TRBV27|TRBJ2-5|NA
TGTGCCAGCAGTCAGGTGGGAGAGACCCAGTACTTC
CASSQVGETQYF
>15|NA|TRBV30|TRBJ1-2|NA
TGTGCCTGGAGTAGCTTGCAGGGATCTAACTATGGCTACACCTTC
CAWSSLQGSNYGYTF
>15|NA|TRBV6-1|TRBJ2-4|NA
TGTGCCAGCAGTGGAGGAGGATCGGCCAAAAACATTCAGTACTTC
CASSGGGSAKNIQYF
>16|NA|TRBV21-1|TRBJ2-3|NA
TGTGCCAGCAGCTCCCGGTTGGGGACACCTATAGATACGCAGTATTTT
CASSSRLGTPIDTQYF
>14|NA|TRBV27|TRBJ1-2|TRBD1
TGTGCCAGCAGGGGACAGACCTATAACTATGGCTACACCTTC
CASRGQTYNYGYTF
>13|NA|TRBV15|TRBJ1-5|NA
TGTGCCACCAGCAGACAGGGTTCGGGGCCCCAGCATTTT
CATSRQGSGPQHF
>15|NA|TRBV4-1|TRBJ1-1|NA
TGCGCCAGCAGCCAAACTCAGGGGATAAACACTGAAGCTTTCTTT
CASSQTQGINTEAFF
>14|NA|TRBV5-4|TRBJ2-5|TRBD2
TGTGCCAGCAGCACCGGGGGGAGTCAAGAGACCCAGTACTTC
CASSTGGSQETQYF
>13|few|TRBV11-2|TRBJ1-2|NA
TGTGCCAGCAGCTTCGCCGCAGGCTATGGCTACACCTTC
CASSFAAGYGYTF
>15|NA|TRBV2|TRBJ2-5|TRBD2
TGTGCCAGCACTCGGGGACTAGCGGCTCAAGAGACCCAGTACTTC
CASTRGLAAQETQYF
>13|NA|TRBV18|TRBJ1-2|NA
TGTGCCAGCTCACCACCGGCAAAATATGGCTACACCTTC
CASSPPAKYGYTF
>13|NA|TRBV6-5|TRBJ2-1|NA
TGTGCCACCCGGGGACACTCCTACAATGAGCAGTTCTTC
CATRGHSYNEQFF
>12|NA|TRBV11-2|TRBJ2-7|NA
TGTGCCAGCAGCGATACAGGGTCCGAGCAGTACTTC
CASSDTGSEQYF
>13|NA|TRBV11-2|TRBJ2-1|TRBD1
TGTGCCAGCAGCACCAGGGGGCGCCGGGAGCAGTTCTTC
CASSTRGRREQFF